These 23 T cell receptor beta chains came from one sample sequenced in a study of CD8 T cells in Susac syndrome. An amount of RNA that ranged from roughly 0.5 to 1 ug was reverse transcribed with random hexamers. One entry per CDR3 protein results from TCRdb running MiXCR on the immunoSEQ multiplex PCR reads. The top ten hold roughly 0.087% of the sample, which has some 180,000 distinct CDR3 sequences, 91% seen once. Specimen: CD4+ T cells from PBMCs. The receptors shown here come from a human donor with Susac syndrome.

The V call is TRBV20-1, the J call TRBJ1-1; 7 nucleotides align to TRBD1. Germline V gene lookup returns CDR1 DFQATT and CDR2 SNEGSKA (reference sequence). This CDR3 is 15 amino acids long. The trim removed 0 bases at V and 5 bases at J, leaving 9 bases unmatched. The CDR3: CSAREQGRGGTEAFF. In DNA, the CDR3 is TGCAGTGCTAGAGAACAGGGCAGGGGGGGGACTGAAGCTTTCTTT.

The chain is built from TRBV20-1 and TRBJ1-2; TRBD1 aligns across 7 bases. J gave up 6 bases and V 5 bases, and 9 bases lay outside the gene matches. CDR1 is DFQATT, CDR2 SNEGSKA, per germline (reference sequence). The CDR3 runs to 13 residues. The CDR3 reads CSAGGTVFHGYTF. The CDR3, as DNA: TGCAGTGCTGGCGGGACAGTGTTCCATGGCTACACCTTC.

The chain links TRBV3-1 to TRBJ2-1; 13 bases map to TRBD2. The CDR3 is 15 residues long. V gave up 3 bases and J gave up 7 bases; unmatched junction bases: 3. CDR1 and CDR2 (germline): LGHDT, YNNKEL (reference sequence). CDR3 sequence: CASSHRTSGGNEQFF. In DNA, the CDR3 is TGTGCCAGCAGCCATCGGACTAGCGGGGGAAATGAGCAGTTCTTC.

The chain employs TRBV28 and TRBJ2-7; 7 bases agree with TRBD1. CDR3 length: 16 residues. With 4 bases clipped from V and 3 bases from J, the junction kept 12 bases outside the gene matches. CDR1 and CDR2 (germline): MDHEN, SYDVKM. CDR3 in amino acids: CASSSTTPGQSYEQYF. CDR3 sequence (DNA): TGTGCCAGCAGTTCTACAACTCCGGGACAGAGCTACGAGCAGTACTTC. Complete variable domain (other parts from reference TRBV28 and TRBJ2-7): DVKVTQSSRYLVKRTGEKVFLECVQDMDHENMFWYRQDPGLGLRLIYFSYDVKMKEKGDIPEGYSVSREKKERFSLILESASTNQTSMYLCASSSTTPGQSYEQYFGPGTRLTVT.

CDR3 DNA sequence: TGCGCCAGCAGCTTTGGGGACAAAGCTAACTATGGCTACACCTTC. This translates into CASSFGDKANYGYTF. This chain connects TRBV5-1 to TRBJ1-2; TRBD1 might be the D (6 bases). V lost 2 bases and J 0 bases, leaving 11 bases between the germline ends. Germline loops: CDR1 SGHRS, CDR2 YFSETQ. CDR3 length: 15 residues.

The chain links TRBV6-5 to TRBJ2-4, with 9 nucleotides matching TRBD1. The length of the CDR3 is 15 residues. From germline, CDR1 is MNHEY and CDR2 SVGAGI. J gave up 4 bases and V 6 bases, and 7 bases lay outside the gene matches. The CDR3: CASSHSGQGKNIQYF. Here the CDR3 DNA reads TGTGCCAGCAGCCACTCCGGACAGGGGAAAAACATTCAGTACTTC.

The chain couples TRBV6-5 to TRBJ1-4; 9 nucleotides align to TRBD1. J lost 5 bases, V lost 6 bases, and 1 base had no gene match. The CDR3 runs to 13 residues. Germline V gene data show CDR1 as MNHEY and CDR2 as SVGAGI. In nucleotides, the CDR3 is TGTGCCAGCAGGGGGACAGGGAATGAAAAACTGTTTTTT. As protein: CASRGTGNEKLFF.

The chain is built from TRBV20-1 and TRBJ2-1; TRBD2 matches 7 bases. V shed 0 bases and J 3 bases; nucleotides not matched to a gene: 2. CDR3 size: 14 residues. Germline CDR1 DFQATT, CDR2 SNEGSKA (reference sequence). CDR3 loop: CSARDASGYNEQFF. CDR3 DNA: TGCAGTGCTAGAGATGCTAGCGGCTACAATGAGCAGTTCTTC.

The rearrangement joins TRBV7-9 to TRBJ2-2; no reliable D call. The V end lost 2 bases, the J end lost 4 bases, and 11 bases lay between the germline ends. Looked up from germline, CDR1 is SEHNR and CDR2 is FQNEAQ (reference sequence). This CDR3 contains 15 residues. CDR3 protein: CASSLIVKGTGELFF. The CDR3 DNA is TGTGCCAGCAGCTTAATCGTGAAGGGCACCGGGGAGCTGTTTTTT.

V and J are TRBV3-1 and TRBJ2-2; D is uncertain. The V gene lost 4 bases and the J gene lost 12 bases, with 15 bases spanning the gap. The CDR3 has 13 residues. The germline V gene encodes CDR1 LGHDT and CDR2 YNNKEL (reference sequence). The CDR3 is CASSLILTEKLFF. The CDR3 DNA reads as TGTGCCAGCAGCCTGATACTAACTGAAAAGCTGTTTTTT.

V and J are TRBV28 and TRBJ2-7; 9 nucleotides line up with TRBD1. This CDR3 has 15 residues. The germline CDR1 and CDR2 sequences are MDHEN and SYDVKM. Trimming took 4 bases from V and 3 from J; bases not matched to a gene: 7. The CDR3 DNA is TGTGCCAGCAGTTCCCCCGGACAGGGGAACTACGAGCAGTACTTC. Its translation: CASSSPGQGNYEQYF.

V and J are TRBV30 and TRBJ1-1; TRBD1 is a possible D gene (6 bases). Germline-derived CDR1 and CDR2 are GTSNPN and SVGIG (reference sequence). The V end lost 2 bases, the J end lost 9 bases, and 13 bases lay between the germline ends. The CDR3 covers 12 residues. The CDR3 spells CAWSNTQGKAFF. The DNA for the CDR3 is TGTGCCTGGAGTAACACACAGGGAAAAGCTTTCTTT.

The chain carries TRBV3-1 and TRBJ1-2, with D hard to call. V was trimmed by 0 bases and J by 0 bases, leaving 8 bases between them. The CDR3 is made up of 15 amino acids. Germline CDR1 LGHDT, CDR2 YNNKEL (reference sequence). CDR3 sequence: CASSQEVESNYGYTF. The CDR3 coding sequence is TGTGCCAGCAGCCAAGAAGTGGAGTCTAACTATGGCTACACCTTC.

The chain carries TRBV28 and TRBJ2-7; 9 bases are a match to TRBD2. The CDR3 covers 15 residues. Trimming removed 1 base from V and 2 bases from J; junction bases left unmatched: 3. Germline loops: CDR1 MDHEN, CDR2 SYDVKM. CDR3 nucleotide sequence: TGTGCCAGCAGTTTATCTAGCGGGGCCCCCTACGAGCAGTACTTC. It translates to CASSLSSGAPYEQYF.

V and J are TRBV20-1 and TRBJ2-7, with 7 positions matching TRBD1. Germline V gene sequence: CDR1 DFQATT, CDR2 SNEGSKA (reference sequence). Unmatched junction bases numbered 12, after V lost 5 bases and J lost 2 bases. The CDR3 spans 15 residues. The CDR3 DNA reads TGCAGTGCTCCACGAGGGGGCGGGCTCCCCTACGAGCAGTACTTC. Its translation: CSAPRGGGLPYEQYF.

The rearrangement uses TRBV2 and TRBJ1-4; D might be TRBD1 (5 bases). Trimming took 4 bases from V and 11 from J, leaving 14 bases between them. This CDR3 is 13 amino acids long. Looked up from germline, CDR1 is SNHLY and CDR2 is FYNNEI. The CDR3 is CASSVTREGKLFF. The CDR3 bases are TGTGCCAGCAGTGTAACCAGGGAGGGCAAACTGTTTTTT. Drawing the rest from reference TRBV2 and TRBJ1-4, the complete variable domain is EPEVTQTPSHQVTQMGQEVILRCVPISNHLYFYWYRQILGQKVEFLVSFYNNEISEKSEIFDDQFSVERPDGSNFTLKIRSTKLEDSAMYFCASSVTREGKLFFGSGTQLSVL.

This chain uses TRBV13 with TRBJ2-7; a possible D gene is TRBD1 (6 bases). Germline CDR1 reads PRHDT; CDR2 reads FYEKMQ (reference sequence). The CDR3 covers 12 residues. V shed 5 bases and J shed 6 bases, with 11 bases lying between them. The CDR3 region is CASSQQGFEQYF. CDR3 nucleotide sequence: TGTGCCAGCAGCCAACAGGGTTTCGAGCAGTACTTC.

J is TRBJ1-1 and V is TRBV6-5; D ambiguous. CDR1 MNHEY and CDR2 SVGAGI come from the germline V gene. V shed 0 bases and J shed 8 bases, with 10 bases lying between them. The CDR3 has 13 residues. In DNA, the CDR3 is TGTGCCAGCAGTTACTCGATAGAACCCGAAGCTTTCTTT. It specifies CASSYSIEPEAFF.

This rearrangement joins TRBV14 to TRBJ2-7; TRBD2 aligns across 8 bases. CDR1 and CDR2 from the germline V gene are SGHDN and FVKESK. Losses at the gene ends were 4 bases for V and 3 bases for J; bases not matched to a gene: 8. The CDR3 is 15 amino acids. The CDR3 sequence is CASSRAGLAGYEQYF. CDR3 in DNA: TGTGCCAGCAGCCGAGCTGGACTAGCTGGCTACGAGCAGTACTTC.

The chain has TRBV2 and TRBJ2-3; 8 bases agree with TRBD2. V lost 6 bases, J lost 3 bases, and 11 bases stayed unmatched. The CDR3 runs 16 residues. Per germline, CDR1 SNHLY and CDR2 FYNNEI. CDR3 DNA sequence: TGTGCCAGCAGGAGGGACCGGGAGGGAGAGACAGATACGCAGTATTTT. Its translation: CASRRDREGETDTQYF.

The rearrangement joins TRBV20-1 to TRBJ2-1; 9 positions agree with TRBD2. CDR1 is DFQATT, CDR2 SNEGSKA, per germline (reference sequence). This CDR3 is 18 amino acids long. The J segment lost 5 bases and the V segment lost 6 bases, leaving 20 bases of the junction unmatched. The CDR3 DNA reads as TGCAGTGCACCCAGCGGTGGTAGCGGGAGCTACGTAAACAATGAGCAGTTCTTC. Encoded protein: CSAPSGGSGSYVNNEQFF.

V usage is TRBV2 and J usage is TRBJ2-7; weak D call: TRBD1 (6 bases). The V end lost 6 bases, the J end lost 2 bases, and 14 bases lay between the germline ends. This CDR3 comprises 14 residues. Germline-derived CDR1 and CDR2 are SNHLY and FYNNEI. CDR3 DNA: TGTGCCAGCAGGGGGCCAGGGGACCCCTACGAGCAGTACTTC. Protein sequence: CASRGPGDPYEQYF.

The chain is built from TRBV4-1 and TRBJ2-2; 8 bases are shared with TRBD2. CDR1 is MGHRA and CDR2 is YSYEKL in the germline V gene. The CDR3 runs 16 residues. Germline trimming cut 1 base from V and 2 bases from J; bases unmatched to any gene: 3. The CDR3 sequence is CASSQVAGFNTGELFF. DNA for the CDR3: TGCGCCAGCAGCCAAGTAGCGGGGTTTAACACCGGGGAGCTGTTTTTT.